A selection of T cell receptor beta chains follows, all from one sample in a study of early stage breast cancer tumors. Only in-frame clones appear in the TCRdb table, and some are missing; sequencing was by immunoSEQ multiplex PCR. The sample yields tens of thousands of clones, just under 75% seen once. Source material: blood. These TCRs come from a person in their 40s with breast cancer. The CDR3 runs from the conserved cysteine through the conserved F or W. D genes are given only for firm matches. A row's size may be missing; if present it is once, few, many or a size class.

>.|15|TRBV5-6|TRBD2|TRBJ2-3
CASSRLADSTDTQYF
TGTGCCAGCAGCCGACTAGCGGATAGCACAGATACGCAGTATTTT
>.|14|TRBV30|TRBD2|TRBJ2-5
CAWSPGLGGRTQYF
TGTGCCTGGAGTCCGGGACTAGGGGGGAGGACCCAGTACTTC
>.|11|TRBV28|.|TRBJ2-5
CASNRQETQYF
TGTGCCAGCAACAGACAAGAGACCCAGTACTTC
>.|14|TRBV6-5|TRBD2|TRBJ2-7
CASGESGRAYEQYF
TGTGCCAGCGGGGAGAGCGGGAGAGCCTACGAGCAGTACTTC
>.|15|TRBV18|TRBD2|TRBJ2-7
CASSPPSGGGGEQYF
TGTGCCAGCTCACCACCGAGCGGGGGAGGAGGTGAGCAGTACTTC
>.|13|TRBV28|.|TRBJ2-7
CASRVPAYYEQYF
TGTGCCAGCAGGGTACCGGCTTATTACGAGCAGTACTTC
>.|16|TRBV4-2|.|TRBJ1-5
CASSQELGARNQPQHF
TGTGCCAGCAGCCAAGAACTAGGGGCTCGCAATCAGCCCCAGCATTTT
>.|15|TRBV27|.|TRBJ2-5
CASSRATAVQETQYF
TGTGCCAGCAGCCGGGCGACAGCAGTCCAAGAGACCCAGTACTTC
>few|14|TRBV11-2|.|TRBJ1-1
CASSPGTANTEAFF
TGTGCCAGCAGCCCGGGGACGGCAAACACTGAAGCTTTCTTT
>.|13|TRBV6-1|TRBD2|TRBJ2-7
CASSVAGAYEQYF
TGTGCCAGCAGTGTAGCGGGGGCCTACGAGCAGTACTTC
>.|13|TRBV6-5|.|TRBJ1-4
CASSQGWDEKLFF
TGTGCCAGCAGTCAGGGATGGGATGAAAAACTGTTTTTT
>.|13|TRBV10-3|.|TRBJ2-5
CAIRGGPQETQYF
TGTGCCATTAGGGGGGGCCCGCAAGAGACCCAGTACTTC
>.|12|TRBV6-5|.|TRBJ1-2
CASSLQGSGYTF
TGTGCCAGCAGTTTACAGGGAAGTGGCTACACCTTC
>.|16|TRBV10-3|.|TRBJ2-2
CAISVGSGMGTGELFF
TGTGCCATCAGTGTCGGGAGCGGCATGGGGACCGGGGAGCTGTTTTTT
>.|11|TRBV6-5|.|TRBJ2-2
CATTGFGELFF
TGTGCCACCACAGGGTTCGGGGAGCTGTTTTTT
>few|14|TRBV30|TRBD1|TRBJ2-2
CAWRKTGTTGELFF
TGTGCCTGGAGGAAGACAGGGACCACCGGGGAGCTGTTTTTT
>.|16|TRBV15|.|TRBJ1-1
CATSRAAGVGGTEAFF
TGTGCCACCAGCAGAGCCGCAGGGGTTGGAGGCACTGAAGCTTTCTTT
>.|16|TRBV27|TRBD2|TRBJ2-1
CASSPRRGLAGLEQFF
TGTGCCAGCAGCCCGAGGAGAGGACTAGCGGGTCTTGAGCAGTTCTTC
>.|15|TRBV5-6|TRBD1|TRBJ1-4
CASSLGQGLNEKLFF
TGTGCCAGCAGCTTGGGACAGGGTTTAAATGAAAAACTGTTTTTT
>medium-sized|14|TRBV23-1|TRBD1|TRBJ2-4
CASTPGTGDGIQYF
TGCGCCAGCACCCCCGGGACAGGGGATGGGATACAGTACTTC
>.|15|TRBV7-8|.|TRBJ1-1
CASSLTSVPNTEAFF
TGTGCCAGCAGCTTAACGTCCGTCCCGAACACTGAAGCTTTCTTT
>.|16|TRBV27|TRBD2|TRBJ2-3
CASSRGASGRTDTQYF
TGTGCCAGCAGTCGGGGAGCTAGCGGGAGGACAGATACGCAGTATTTT
>.|17|TRBV4-1|.|TRBJ1-4
CASSQGREGGRNEKLFF
TGCGCCAGCAGCCAAGGGCGGGAGGGAGGAAGAAATGAAAAACTGTTTTTT
>.|17|TRBV4-3|.|TRBJ1-4
CASSQDSSLGQDEKLFF
TGCGCCAGCAGCCAAGATTCATCTCTTGGTCAAGATGAAAAACTGTTTTTT
>few|13|TRBV6-6|.|TRBJ1-2
CASSPLQGLGYTF
TGTGCCAGCAGTCCGCTCCAGGGACTTGGCTACACCTTC
>.|14|TRBV7-2|.|TRBJ2-5
CASSGGQPSETQYF
TGTGCCAGCAGCGGAGGGCAGCCCTCGGAGACCCAGTACTTC
>.|14|TRBV28|.|TRBJ2-5
CASRGPGNQETQYF
TGTGCCAGCAGAGGACCGGGAAACCAAGAGACCCAGTACTTC
>.|15|TRBV4-3|.|TRBJ2-2
CASRWSSGYTGELFF
TGCGCCAGCAGGTGGAGTAGCGGATACACCGGGGAGCTGTTTTTT
>once|11|TRBV6-6|.|TRBJ2-3
CASSYQGTQYF
TGTGCCAGCAGTTACCAGGGTACGCAGTATTTT
>few|18|TRBV7-8|TRBD2|TRBJ2-1
CASSLPRRLAGSKNEQFF
TGTGCCAGCAGCTTACCGAGGAGGCTAGCGGGAAGTAAAAATGAGCAGTTCTTC
>.|18|TRBV4-2|TRBD2|TRBJ2-3
CASSLLAGGPSEADTQYF
TGTGCCAGCAGCCTCCTAGCGGGAGGGCCCTCAGAAGCAGATACGCAGTATTTT
>.|13|TRBV5-6|.|TRBJ1-1
CASSSRDIDLAFF
TGTGCCAGCAGCTCCCGGGACATTGACTTAGCTTTCTTT
>.|17|TRBV11-3|.|TRBJ2-3
CASSLGRGAPSTDTQYF
TGTGCCAGCAGCTTAGGACGGGGGGCGCCCAGCACAGATACGCAGTATTTT
>few|15|TRBV5-1|TRBD1|TRBJ2-5
CASSLPTGGQETQYF
TGCGCCAGCAGCTTGCCTACAGGGGGGCAAGAGACCCAGTACTTC
>.|16|TRBV7-3|TRBD2|TRBJ2-2
CASSLNMGGHTGELFF
TGTGCCAGCAGCTTAAATATGGGAGGGCACACCGGGGAGCTGTTTTTT
>few|14|TRBV30|.|TRBJ2-3
CAWSDGLSTDTQYF
TGTGCCTGGAGTGATGGACTCAGCACAGATACGCAGTATTTT
>.|14|TRBV29-1|.|TRBJ2-1
CSVKAGGSYNEQFF
TGCAGCGTCAAAGCGGGTGGCTCCTACAATGAGCAGTTCTTC
>.|15|TRBV9|TRBD2|TRBJ2-1
CASSVEGLAGEEQFF
TGTGCCAGCAGCGTAGAGGGACTAGCGGGAGAAGAGCAGTTCTTC
>.|14|TRBV4-2|.|TRBJ2-3
CASSQAGFTDTQYF
TGTGCCAGCAGCCAAGCAGGATTTACAGATACGCAGTATTTT
>.|14|TRBV5-1|.|TRBJ2-2
CASGLPWNTGELFF
TGCGCCAGCGGGCTACCCTGGAACACCGGGGAGCTGTTTTTT
>.|16|TRBV5-4|TRBD2|TRBJ2-5
CASSSRLAGEGSTQYF
TGTGCCAGCAGCAGCCGACTAGCGGGAGAAGGATCGACCCAGTACTTC
>.|16|TRBV7-2|.|TRBJ1-1
CASSFGGGYANTEAFF
TGTGCCAGCAGCTTCGGGGGCGGCTACGCGAACACTGAAGCTTTCTTT
>.|14|TRBV11-3|.|TRBJ2-7
CASSLDGLAGEQYF
TGTGCCAGCAGCTTAGATGGCCTAGCAGGCGAGCAGTACTTC
>.|19|TRBV5-5|TRBD1|TRBJ2-5
CASSAHIPSGTGGQETQYF
TGTGCCAGCAGCGCTCACATACCCTCCGGGACAGGGGGACAAGAGACCCAGTACTTC
>.|13|TRBV27|.|TRBJ1-1
CASSFGLSARAFF
TGTGCCAGCAGTTTCGGTTTATCTGCGAGGGCTTTCTTT
>.|15|TRBV5-1|TRBD2|TRBJ2-1
CASSLRVAGVHEQFF
TGCGCCAGCAGCTTGAGGGTAGCGGGGGTCCATGAGCAGTTCTTC
>.|11|TRBV20-1|.|TRBJ2-5
CSAALGETQYF
TGCAGCGCGGCTCTGGGAGAGACCCAGTACTTC
>.|15|TRBV29-1|TRBD1|TRBJ2-5
CSVEVGQWYQETQYF
TGCAGCGTTGAAGTGGGACAGTGGTACCAAGAGACCCAGTACTTC
>few|13|TRBV29-1|.|TRBJ2-3
CSETRGPTDTQYF
TGCAGCGAGACCAGGGGCCCCACAGATACGCAGTATTTT
>.|17|TRBV15|.|TRBJ2-4
CATSRDVELIAKNIQYF
TGTGCCACCAGCAGAGATGTGGAGCTTATAGCCAAAAACATTCAGTACTTC
>.|15|TRBV7-8|.|TRBJ1-1
CASSPGEIMNTEAFF
TGTGCCAGCAGCCCGGGGGAAATCATGAACACTGAAGCTTTCTTT
>.|13|TRBV9|.|TRBJ2-3
CASSVEVTDTQYF
TGTGCCAGCAGCGTAGAGGTTACAGATACGCAGTATTTT
>few|19|TRBV7-2|.|TRBJ2-2
CASSAHAQDSLLHTGELFF
TGTGCCAGCAGCGCTCACGCCCAGGACAGCCTACTCCACACCGGGGAGCTGTTTTTT
>.|11|TRBV20-1|TRBD1|TRBJ2-1
CSATGDNEQFF
TGCAGTGCAACAGGGGACAATGAGCAGTTCTTC
>.|15|TRBV6-5|TRBD2|TRBJ2-1
CASSSAPGGYNEQFF
TGTGCCAGCAGTTCCGCTCCCGGGGGGTACAATGAGCAGTTCTTC
>.|14|TRBV27|.|TRBJ2-7
CASSLRRGLNEQYF
TGTGCCAGCAGTTTAAGGCGCGGTCTGAACGAGCAGTACTTC